The clone carrying this T cell receptor beta chain was seen once. The antigen is undetermined. The sample originates from a study of Graves' ophthalmopathy and Graves' hyperthyroidism. General study results and limits: Most expanded thyroid clonotypes above 0.001 frequency also appeared in blood. In separating ophthalmopathy from stable hyperthyroidism, a 13-signature model achieved about 91% sensitivity and 81.08% specificity.

Newly diagnosed hyperthyroidism donors, aged 18 to 65, duration under 2 months. Other autoimmune diseases, uncontrolled infections, pregnancy or lactation led to the exclusion of patients. RNA transcripts were the template, and TCR beta CDR3 regions were amplified from them. Second-round multiplex PCR followed a first-round RT-PCR using HTBI primers. TCRdb redid the calling of the multiplex PCR reads with MiXCR, one entry per CDR3 protein. The sample records around 590,000 distinct CDR3 sequences, approximately 35% being singletons. Germline CDR1 reads ENHRY; CDR2 reads SYGVKD. After removal of 4 bases from V and 1 base from J, the junction contained 8 bases not matched to a gene. CDR3 size: 16 residues.

Sequenced: peripheral blood or thyroid tissue (not recorded which). The clonotype originates from an adult man with Graves' hyperthyroidism. V and J are TRBV10-3 and TRBJ2-5; TRBD1 aligns across 8 bases. The DNA of the CDR3 is TGTGCCATCAGTGCGTCGGGGACAGGACTCCAAGAGACCCAGTACTTC. Protein sequence: CAISASGTGLQETQYF.